Shown below are 27 T cell receptor beta chains from a single sample sequenced in a study of cytomegalovirus exposure and HLA in healthy donors. The PCR was carried out with 60 Vbeta primers and 13 Jbeta primers. Only in-frame clones appear in the TCRdb table, and some are missing; sequencing was by immunoSEQ multiplex PCR. Of approximately 150,000 clones listed, over 60% are singletons. Sequencing input: PBMCs. These receptors were taken from a woman aged 25 to 39 in good health and CMV-seronegative.

V usage is TRBV27 and J usage is TRBJ1-5, with D tentatively TRBD1 (5 bases). V shed 6 bases and J shed 4 bases, with 13 bases lying between them. Germline assignment: CDR1 MNHEY and CDR2 SMNVEV (reference sequence). CDR3 size: 14 residues. CDR3 residues: CASRRQGLNQPQHF. The CDR3 DNA is TGTGCCAGCAGGCGGCAGGGACTAAATCAGCCCCAGCATTTT.

The J gene is TRBJ2-1, the V gene TRBV15; 11 bases align to TRBD1. This CDR3 is built from 17 residues. The ends lost 1 base at V and 6 bases at J; junction bases unmatched: 8. Germline assignment: CDR1 LNHNV and CDR2 YYDKDF (reference sequence). CDR3 in amino acids: CATSRAQGTGGPNEQFF. DNA of the CDR3: TGTGCCACCAGCAGAGCTCAGGGGACAGGGGGACCCAATGAGCAGTTCTTC.

V gene TRBV27 combines with J gene TRBJ2-4, with a weak D call TRBD2 (6 bases). V was pared by 4 bases and J by 6 bases, with 13 bases between. The CDR3 totals 14 residues. Germline loops: CDR1 MNHEY, CDR2 SMNVEV (reference sequence). CDR3 sequence: CASSWGESPNIQYF. As DNA, the CDR3 is TGTGCCAGCAGTTGGGGGGAGTCTCCAAACATTCAGTACTTC.

This chain uses TRBV4-1 with TRBJ2-7; maybe TRBD2 (6 bases). V shed 2 bases and J shed 2 bases, with 19 bases lying between them. Per germline, CDR1 MGHRA and CDR2 YSYEKL. The CDR3 covers 17 residues. Here the CDR3 DNA reads TGCGCCAGCAGCCAATACTCCGGGACTTCTCACACCTACGAGCAGTACTTC. Its protein product is CASSQYSGTSHTYEQYF.

This clone appeared once. The rearrangement links TRBV29-1 to TRBJ2-5, with 11 bases aligning to TRBD2. With 2 bases clipped from V and 4 bases from J, the junction kept 12 bases outside the gene matches. The V gene's germline CDR1 is SQVTM and CDR2 ANQGSEA. This CDR3 has 17 residues. The CDR3 loop reads CSVESARSGRARETQYF. The CDR3 DNA reads TGCAGCGTTGAAAGTGCTCGTAGCGGGAGGGCCAGAGAGACCCAGTACTTC.

This chain links TRBV19 with TRBJ2-2; no clear D. The CDR3 length is 14 residues. The germline V and J ends were trimmed by 3 bases and 6 bases, with 11 bases remaining between them. Germline V gene lookup returns CDR1 LNHDA and CDR2 SQIVND (reference sequence). CDR3 sequence reads: CASSIPAQAGELFF. CDR3 coding DNA: TGTGCCAGTAGTATTCCGGCGCAGGCCGGGGAGCTGTTTTTT.

The DNA for the CDR3 is TGTGCCAGCAGCTTAGCGGACCGGGACACCCTGGGGGCAGAGACCCAGTACTTC. Protein product: CASSLADRDTLGAETQYF. The chain carries TRBV11-3 and TRBJ2-5; a weak D match, TRBD1 (6 bases). V shed 1 base and J shed 4 bases, with 22 bases lying between them. Germline CDR1 and CDR2: SGHNT and YENEEA. This CDR3 region has 18 residues.

V is TRBV6-1 and J is TRBJ2-1, with D tentatively TRBD1 (5 bases). V shed 1 base and J shed 4 bases, with 14 bases lying between them. This CDR3 contains 16 residues. CDR1 and CDR2 from the germline V gene are MNHNS and SASEGT. CDR3 in amino acids: CASSEGPGRLYNEQFF. The CDR3 DNA reads as TGTGCCAGCAGTGAAGGACCAGGGCGTTTATACAATGAGCAGTTCTTC.

This clone was seen just once. Germline and junction disagree at one end, which may indicate a read error. The V gene is TRBV28, the J gene TRBJ2-7, with unresolved D. There are 13 residues in the CDR3. Germline V gene lookup returns CDR1 MDHEN and CDR2 SYDVKM. CDR3 bases: TGTGCCAGCAGTCCCCCTGGAGAGTACGAGCGGTACTTC. Encoded protein: CASSPPGEYERYF.

This clone was seen more than once but under ten times. V gene TRBV28 combines with J gene TRBJ2-7; 8 bases agree with TRBD1. This CDR3 is built from 12 residues. Germline values: CDR1 MDHEN, CDR2 SYDVKM. Losses at the gene ends were 6 bases for V and 7 bases for J; bases not matched to a gene: 5. In DNA, the CDR3 is TGTGCCAGCAGCCTCACAGGGGGAGAGCAGTACTTC. Translated, it gives CASSLTGGEQYF. Full variable domain (missing parts from reference TRBV28 and TRBJ2-7): DVKVTQSSRYLVKRTGEKVFLECVQDMDHENMFWYRQDPGLGLRLIYFSYDVKMKEKGDIPEGYSVSREKKERFSLILESASTNQTSMYLCASSLTGGEQYFGPGTRLTVT.

The J gene is TRBJ2-7, the V gene TRBV5-6; 10 bases are shared with TRBD1. Germline V gives CDR1 SGHDT, CDR2 YYEEEE. Trimming at V came to 0 bases and at J to 7 bases, leaving 7 bases not matched to a gene. The CDR3 covers 15 residues. The CDR3 nucleotides read TGTGCCAGCAGCTTGGGGACAGGGGGGGGTAGGGAGCAGTACTTC. This sequence encodes CASSLGTGGGREQYF. The entire variable domain, with the rest obtained from reference TRBV5-6 and TRBJ2-7, is as follows: DAGVTQSPTHLIKTRGQQVTLRCSPKSGHDTVSWYQQALGQGPQFIFQYYEEEERQRGNFPDRFSGHQFPNYSSELNVNALLLGDSALYLCASSLGTGGGREQYFGPGTRLTVT.

The chain links TRBV30 to TRBJ2-2; D perhaps matches TRBD2 (6 bases). V was clipped by 0 bases and J by 4 bases, with 12 bases between them. Germline V gene data show CDR1 as GTSNPN and CDR2 as SVGIG (reference sequence). The CDR3 runs to 15 residues. The CDR3 nucleotides are TGTGCCTGGAGTGTAAGGAGGGTCGGCACCGGGGAGCTGTTTTTT. Residues: CAWSVRRVGTGELFF. The full variable domain, rest sourced from reference TRBV30 and TRBJ2-2, is SQTIHQWPATLVQPVGSPLSLECTVEGTSNPNLYWYRQAAGRGLQLLFYSVGIGQISSEVPQNLSASRPQDRQFILSSKKLLLSDSGFYLCAWSVRRVGTGELFFGEGSRLTVL.

The rearrangement links TRBV7-9 to TRBJ1-2; D gene ambiguous. The germline gives CDR1 SEHNR, CDR2 FQNEAQ (reference sequence). Trimming pared 4 bases from V and 6 bases from J, leaving 21 bases between. The CDR3 loop spans 16 amino acids. CDR3 coding DNA: TGTGCCAGCAGCTCCCCGGAGGAGACAAACCTACATGGCTACACCTTC. It specifies CASSSPEETNLHGYTF.

This sequence joins TRBV15 and TRBJ2-5, with a possible D match to TRBD2 (7 bases). The tail of the sequence fits TRBJ2-7 better, so the J call may be wrong. CDR3 length equals 15 residues. CDR1 is LNHNV and CDR2 is YYDKDF in the germline V gene (reference sequence). The CDR3 loop is CATSRDLGGPYEQYF. The DNA for the CDR3 is TGTGCCACCAGCAGAGATCTGGGGGGGCCCTACGAGCAGTACTTC.

The chain is built from TRBV9 and TRBJ1-2; possible D gene TRBD1, 6 bases. The CDR3 covers 15 residues. V was shortened by 0 bases and J by 4 bases, with 13 bases between the two germline ends. Germline V lookup: CDR1 SGDLS, CDR2 YYNGEE. The CDR3 region is CASSVGGHTSYGYTF. Here the CDR3 DNA reads TGTGCCAGCAGCGTAGGGGGACATACATCCTATGGCTACACCTTC.

The chain employs TRBV19 and TRBJ1-1; D uncertain. Germline CDR1 and CDR2: LNHDA and SQIVND (reference sequence). The CDR3 runs 13 residues. V was shortened by 4 bases and J by 1 base, with 7 bases between the two germline ends. CDR3 in DNA: TGTGCCAGTAGTAGTACACGGAACACTGAAGCTTTCTTT. Its translation: CASSSTRNTEAFF.

The rearrangement links TRBV27 to TRBJ2-7; a possible D gene is TRBD1 (5 bases). From germline, CDR1 is MNHEY and CDR2 SMNVEV (reference sequence). This CDR3 has 15 residues. The germline V and J ends were trimmed by 5 bases and 4 bases, with 18 bases remaining between them. DNA of the CDR3: TGTGCCAGCAGTCCAGCCCCAGGGAAAGGGTACGAGCAGTACTTC. Protein product: CASSPAPGKGYEQYF.

CDR3 residues: CASSPFPVNTEAFF. CDR3 sequence (DNA): TGCGCCAGCAGCCCTTTTCCGGTCAACACTGAAGCTTTCTTT. V gene TRBV5-1 combines with J gene TRBJ1-1; D is unresolved. This CDR3 has 14 residues. Trimming pared 4 bases from V and 2 bases from J, leaving 12 bases between. CDR1 and CDR2 from the germline V gene are SGHRS and YFSETQ.

This clone was observed a handful of times. CDR3 region: CASSHSQRGGLFTDTQYF. The CDR3 DNA follows: TGTGCCAGCAGCCACTCGCAGCGGGGGGGCCTTTTCACAGATACGCAGTATTTT. V gene TRBV4-2 combines with J gene TRBJ2-3; 10 bases line up with TRBD2. The germline gives CDR1 LGHNA, CDR2 YNFKEQ. The CDR3 contains 18 residues. Trimming at V came to 3 bases and at J to 2 bases, leaving 11 bases not matched to a gene.

This clone is a singleton in its sample. V and J are TRBV15 and TRBJ2-1; D might be TRBD1 (6 bases). Germline CDR1 and CDR2: LNHNV and YYDKDF (reference sequence). The CDR3 covers 15 residues. V lost 1 base, J lost 8 bases, and 15 bases lay in between. CDR3 residues: CATSRGRNRVDEQFF. Written as DNA, the CDR3 is TGTGCCACCAGCAGAGGGAGGAACAGGGTGGATGAGCAGTTCTTC.

The chain joins TRBV28 to TRBJ2-7, with D uncertain. Germline lookup yields CDR1 MDHEN and CDR2 SYDVKM. Trimming left V 3 bases short and J 2 bases short, with 14 bases between. This CDR3 is built from 15 residues. CDR3 sequence: CASSLYRYTTYEQYF. In DNA, the CDR3 is TGTGCCAGCAGTTTGTATCGGTACACTACCTACGAGCAGTACTTC.

The CDR3 region is CASRTPREPSGNEQFF. DNA for the CDR3: TGTGCCAGCAGGACCCCGCGGGAGCCATCAGGAAATGAGCAGTTCTTC. The rearrangement joins TRBV7-9 to TRBJ2-1; 7 nucleotides line up with TRBD2. In germline, CDR1 is SEHNR, CDR2 FQNEAQ (reference sequence). V was clipped by 6 bases and J by 7 bases; unmatched bases: 15. The CDR3 has 16 residues. Combining the CDR3 with reference TRBV7-9 and TRBJ2-1 gives the whole variable domain DTGVSQNPRHKITKRGQNVTFRCDPISEHNRLYWYRQTLGQGPEFLTYFQNEAQLEKSRLLSDRFSAERPKGSFSTLEIQRTEQGDSAMYLCASRTPREPSGNEQFFGPGTRLTVL.

The sample holds a few counts of this clone. The chain links TRBV10-1 to TRBJ1-6, with D hard to call. V was cut by 2 bases and J by 4 bases, with 15 bases left in between. The germline CDR1 and CDR2 sequences are WNHNN and SYGVQD (reference sequence). The CDR3 sequence is 17 residues long. CDR3 DNA sequence: TGCGCCAGCAGTGAGGTTAGAGCGCGATCTTATAATTCACCCCTCCACTTT. Amino acids: CASSEVRARSYNSPLHF.

The chain recombines TRBV7-3 with TRBJ2-3; D ambiguous. Per the germline V gene, CDR1 is SGHTA and CDR2 is FQGTGA. The V and J ends lost 0 bases and 5 bases respectively, with 6 bases between them. The CDR3 runs to 13 residues. CDR3 sequence reads: CASSLTRRDTQYF. The CDR3 DNA reads as TGTGCCAGCAGCTTAACGAGGCGAGATACGCAGTATTTT.

This chain links TRBV2 with TRBJ2-6; possibly TRBD1 for D (5 bases). Per the germline V gene, CDR1 is SNHLY and CDR2 is FYNNEI. CDR3 size: 15 residues. V lost 5 bases, J lost 0 bases, and 8 bases lay in between. CDR3 sequence: CASSQQDSGANVLTF. For the CDR3, the DNA is TGTGCCAGCAGTCAACAGGACTCTGGGGCCAACGTCCTGACTTTC.

This chain uses TRBV7-9 with TRBJ2-3, with D maybe TRBD2 (5 bases). Germline V gene lookup returns CDR1 SEHNR and CDR2 FQNEAQ (reference sequence). Trimming stripped 2 bases from V and 8 bases from J, with 17 bases between. The CDR3 runs 15 residues. The CDR3 is CASSLLVLEWVTQYF. CDR3 in DNA: TGTGCCAGCAGCTTACTAGTACTAGAGTGGGTTACGCAGTATTTT.

The chain carries TRBV28 and TRBJ1-2, with TRBD1 as a possible D gene (6 bases). The germline V gene has CDR1 MDHEN and CDR2 SYDVKM. The germline V and J ends were trimmed by 1 base and 5 bases, with 17 bases remaining between them. This CDR3 comprises 16 residues. The CDR3 loop is CASSLSPAGVMYGYTF. As DNA, the CDR3 is TGTGCCAGCAGTTTATCGCCCGCAGGGGTTATGTATGGCTACACCTTC.